This TCR beta chain was profiled in a study of cytomegalovirus exposure and HLA in healthy donors. The PCR used 60 Vbeta and 13 Jbeta primers. Generated by immunoSEQ multiplex PCR, the TCRdb table keeps only in-frame clones and is missing some. The table records around 97,000 clones, around 73% of them present only once. At sampling all donors were nominally healthy, likely with unrecorded immune exposures. Sequenced sample: PBMCs. The sequence derives from a man aged 40-55 years in good health and CMV-seronegative.

The chain's CDR3 is CASSIEGDYGYTF. For the CDR3, the DNA is TGTGCCAGTAGTATAGAAGGGGACTATGGCTACACCTTC. This chain joins TRBV19 and TRBJ1-2, with D possibly TRBD1 on 5 matching bases. Germline V gene data show CDR1 as LNHDA and CDR2 as SQIVND (reference sequence). This CDR3 is 13 amino acids long. Trimming shortened V by 0 bases and J by 3 bases, and 5 bases separated the two germline ends.